The following is a T cell receptor beta chain sequence with its context. The antigen is undetermined. Germline CDR1 reads SGHRS; CDR2 reads YFSETQ. The CDR3 totals 13 residues. V gave up 0 bases and J gave up 5 bases, with 8 bases separating them. Produced via immunoSEQ multiplex PCR; TCRdb's table is partial and in-frame only. The sample gives some 68,000 clones, 84% of which show up once; more than 4% is in the top ten. The sample comes from a study of Tregs in tolerant kidney transplant recipients. Broader study findings: Biological reproducibility was not directly addressed in this study. Expanding Tregs on activated donor B cells appeared to best identify donor-specific TCRbeta clones. The small number of patients limits these findings pending further validation.

Unstimulated Tregs (CD4+CD25+CD127-) and CD4+CD25- non-Tregs were sorted from PBMCs. This clonotype originated in a human donor in good health. Sequencing input: CD4+ T cells from blood. The gene calls are TRBV5-1 and TRBJ2-5; the D is unclear. CDR3 in amino acids: CASSLDPVETQYF. DNA of the CDR3: TGCGCCAGCAGCTTGGACCCCGTGGAGACCCAGTACTTC.